This is a list of T cell receptor beta chains from one sample in a study of shared clonotypes between healthy human individuals. Repertoires were generated with immunoSEQ multiplex PCR, while TCRdb's copy carries only in-frame clones and drops some. The sample contains roughly 2.6 million clones, more than 90% of which appear only once. Sequencing used naive CD4+ T cells sorted from blood. The source is a man between 18 and 35 years old in good health. CDR3s include the opening cysteine and the closing phenylalanine or tryptophan. The D gene is left open where the match is weak. Some rows have no size entry. The others give once, few or many, or a class for an expanded clone.

12	TRBV7-2	TRBD2	TRBJ2-7	.	TGTGCCAGCAGCTTAGTCGAGGGAGGGGAGTACTTC	CASSLVEGGEYF
15	TRBV5-1	TRBD1	TRBJ1-2	.	TGCGCCAGCAGCTTAGGTAACAGGGGAGTAGGCGGCTACACCTTC	CASSLGNRGVGGYTF
15	TRBV19	.	TRBJ2-2	.	TGTGCCAGTAGTATGCCAGGAGGATTGACCGGGGAGCTGTTTTTT	CASSMPGGLTGELFF
14	TRBV6-1	.	TRBJ2-1	.	TGTGCCAGCAGTGAACTCCCATCGTCGGGCGAGCAGTTCTTC	CASSELPSSGEQFF
15	TRBV10-2	TRBD2	TRBJ2-5	.	TGCGCCAGCAGTGAGCTAGCGGGAGCGGTAGAGACCCAGTACTTC	CASSELAGAVETQYF
11	TRBV2	.	TRBJ1-5	few	TGTGCCAGCAGGACGGGACCCCGCCAGCATTTT	CASRTGPRQHF
16	TRBV5-1	.	TRBJ1-1	few	TGCGCCAGCAGCTTCGGAGGGGGAGGGAGTAACACTGAAGCTTTCTTT	CASSFGGGGSNTEAFF
14	TRBV2	.	TRBJ2-3	once	TGTGCCAGCAGGACCAGCCGGAGCCCAGATACGCAGTATTTT	CASRTSRSPDTQYF
16	TRBV7-2	TRBD2	TRBJ2-1	once	TGTGCCAGCAGCTCAATAGCGGGATTATGGCTCAATGAGCAGTTCTTC	CASSSIAGLWLNEQFF
13	TRBV6-1	TRBD2	TRBJ2-5	.	TGTGCCAGCAGCCCCACTAGCGGGGAGACCCAGTACTTC	CASSPTSGETQYF
14	TRBV9	TRBD1	TRBJ2-1	.	TGTGCCAGCAGCGTAGAGCACAGGGGAAATGAGCAGTTCTTC	CASSVEHRGNEQFF
14	TRBV30	.	TRBJ1-5	few	TGTGCCTGGGCCTCCGGGTCGCTTAATCAGCCCCAGCATTTT	CAWASGSLNQPQHF
16	TRBV27	.	TRBJ2-2	.	TGTGCCAGCAGTCCCTGGGCCTCTACTAACACCGGGGAGCTGTTTTTT	CASSPWASTNTGELFF
13	TRBV19	.	TRBJ1-2	.	TGTGCCAGTAGTAAAGGCAGAATCTATGGCTACACCTTC	CASSKGRIYGYTF
15	TRBV6-5	.	TRBJ2-1	.	TGTGCCAGCAGCTCTACAGGGAACCTATACAATGAGCAGTTCTTC	CASSSTGNLYNEQFF
12	TRBV30	TRBD1	TRBJ1-2	few	TGTGCCCTGGGGGGGACAGGGGATGGCTACACCTTC	CALGGTGDGYTF
16	TRBV5-5	TRBD2	TRBJ2-2	.	TGTGCCAGCAGCTTGGAAGGCGGGGGGAACTTCGGGGAGCTGTTTTTT	CASSLEGGGNFGELFF
12	TRBV2	.	TRBJ2-5	.	TGTGCCAGCAGTGTTATTTTAGAGACCCAGTACTTC	CASSVILETQYF